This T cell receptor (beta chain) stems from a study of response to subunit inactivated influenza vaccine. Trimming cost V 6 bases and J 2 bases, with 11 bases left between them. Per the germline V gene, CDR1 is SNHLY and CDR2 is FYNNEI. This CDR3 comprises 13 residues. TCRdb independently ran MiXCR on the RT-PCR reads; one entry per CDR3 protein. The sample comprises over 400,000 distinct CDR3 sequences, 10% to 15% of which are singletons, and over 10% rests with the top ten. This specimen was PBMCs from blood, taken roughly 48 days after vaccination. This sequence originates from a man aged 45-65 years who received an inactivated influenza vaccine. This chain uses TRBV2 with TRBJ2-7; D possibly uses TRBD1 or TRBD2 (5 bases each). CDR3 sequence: CASRGEPTYEQYF. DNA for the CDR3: TGTGCCAGCAGGGGGGAACCCACCTACGAGCAGTACTTC.